This paragraph reports one TCR beta chain. Antigen: not known. This sample is part of a study of beta chain features in type 1 diabetes. Study-wide results and limits: Over-representation of high TCR-expressing cells was a possible consequence of cDNA sequencing.

With 4 bases clipped from V and 3 bases from J, the junction kept 3 bases outside the gene matches. Looked up from germline, CDR1 is GTSNPN and CDR2 is SVGIG (reference sequence). This CDR3 region has 14 residues. All of the isolated RNA was reverse transcribed, so expressed TCRB transcripts were sequenced. Deep immunoSEQ sequencing covered naive, central memory and regulatory T cell samples. Sequencing used immunoSEQ multiplex PCR; TCRdb keeps in-frame clones, though not all of them. Of about 410,000 clones listed, roughly 13% are singletons. CD4+ naive, central memory, regulatory and stem cell-like memory cells were sorted via CD45RO/CCR7/CD25/CD127/CD95/CD27.

The sequence was collected from a young man in good health. V gene TRBV30 combines with J gene TRBJ1-5, with TRBD1 matching over 10 bases. The material sequenced was naive CD4+ T cells from blood. The CDR3 here is CAWTGQGSNQPQHF. The CDR3 coding sequence is TGTGCCTGGACGGGACAGGGGTCCAATCAGCCCCAGCATTTT.